Shown below are 8 T cell receptor beta chains from a single sample sequenced in a study of shared T cell receptors in the human thymus. Sequencing used immunoSEQ multiplex PCR; TCRdb keeps in-frame clones, though not all of them. The sample consists of 600,000 or so clones, around 87% of them appearing once. Separately, the same data were catalogued under a study of human thymus T cells.

The sample comprised thymocytes. The source of these receptors is a boy under three years old with a congenital heart defect.

This clone has more than one count but fewer than ten. V and J are TRBV14 and TRBJ2-7; tentative D call: TRBD2 (5 bases). The CDR3 runs 14 residues. The V gene's germline CDR1 is SGHDN and CDR2 FVKESK. The ends were cut back, 1 base at V and 4 bases at J, with 11 bases in the middle. CDR3 bases: TGTGCCAGCAGCCAAGTACCTAGCCGATACGAGCAGTACTTC. This sequence encodes CASSQVPSRYEQYF.

J is TRBJ2-3 and V is TRBV28; 10 bases match TRBD1. The CDR3 runs 15 residues. With V trimmed by 8 bases and J by 2 bases, 7 bases remained unmatched. Germline-derived CDR1 and CDR2 are MDHEN and SYDVKM. CDR3 sequence reads: CASGTGQGTTDTQYF. DNA for the CDR3: TGTGCCAGCGGGACGGGACAGGGGACCACAGATACGCAGTATTTT.

This clone was seen a single time. The V and J genes are TRBV6-1 and TRBJ2-7; TRBD1 aligns across 9 bases. With V trimmed by 2 bases and J by 4 bases, 9 bases remained unmatched. This CDR3 region has 16 residues. In germline, CDR1 is MNHNS, CDR2 SASEGT. CDR3: CASSETPGQGRYEQYF. Here the CDR3 DNA reads TGTGCCAGCAGTGAAACCCCGGGACAGGGCAGGTACGAGCAGTACTTC.

V gene TRBV7-9 combines with J gene TRBJ2-7; D uncertain. This CDR3 has 11 residues. Between the trimmed V and J ends, which lost 7 bases and 5 bases, there was a span of 9 bases. Germline assignment: CDR1 SEHNR and CDR2 FQNEAQ (reference sequence). The CDR3 reads CASTSDDEQYF. In DNA form, the CDR3 reads TGTGCCAGCACCTCAGATGACGAGCAGTACTTC.

V gene TRBV4-3 combines with J gene TRBJ1-5, with 7 positions matching TRBD1. CDR1 LGHNA and CDR2 YSLEER come from the germline V gene. The junction had 8 bases not matched to a gene; V was cut back by 2 bases and J by 1 base. The CDR3 consists of 17 residues. The CDR3 region has the DNA TGCGCCAGCAGCCAAAAATTCAGGGGGGCCAGCAATCAGCCCCAGCATTTT. This gives the protein CASSQKFRGASNQPQHF.

The chain recombines TRBV28 with TRBJ1-5; the match to TRBD1 covers 7 bases. The CDR3 spans 15 residues. The V segment lost 3 bases and the J segment 6 bases; nucleotides outside the gene matches: 8. Germline V gene lookup returns CDR1 MDHEN and CDR2 SYDVKM. The CDR3 loop is CASSFQGHRGQPQHF. DNA for the CDR3: TGTGCCAGCAGTTTTCAGGGACACAGGGGTCAGCCCCAGCATTTT.

The genes are TRBV28 and TRBJ2-3; TRBD2 matches 8 bases. CDR1 is MDHEN, CDR2 SYDVKM, per germline. This CDR3 comprises 17 residues. The trim removed 3 bases at V and 5 bases at J, leaving 13 bases unmatched. Written as DNA, the CDR3 is TGTGCCAGCAGTTTTGGAGGGCGGGAGGCCTCGATAGATACGCAGTATTTT. This gives the protein CASSFGGREASIDTQYF.

The genes are TRBV10-3 and TRBJ1-2, with D possibly matching TRBD1 (6 bases). The CDR3 contains 12 residues. V lost 10 bases, J lost 2 bases, and 11 bases lay in between. CDR1 is ENHRY and CDR2 is SYGVKD in the germline V gene. CDR3 bases: TGTGCCAGCCTGACAGGCAACTATGGCTACACCTTC. Amino acid sequence: CASLTGNYGYTF.